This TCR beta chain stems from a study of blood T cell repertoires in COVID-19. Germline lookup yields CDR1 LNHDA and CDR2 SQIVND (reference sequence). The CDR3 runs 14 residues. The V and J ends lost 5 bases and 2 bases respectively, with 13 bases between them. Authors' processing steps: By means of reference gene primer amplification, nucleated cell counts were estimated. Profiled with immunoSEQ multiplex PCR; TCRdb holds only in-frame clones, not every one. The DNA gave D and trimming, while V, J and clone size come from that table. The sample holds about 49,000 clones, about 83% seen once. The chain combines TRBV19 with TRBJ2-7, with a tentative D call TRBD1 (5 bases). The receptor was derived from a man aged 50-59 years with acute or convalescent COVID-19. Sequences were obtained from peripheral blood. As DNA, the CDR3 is TGTGCCAGTAGTTTTGGACAAGGACCCTACGAGCAGTACTTC. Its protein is CASSFGQGPYEQYF.